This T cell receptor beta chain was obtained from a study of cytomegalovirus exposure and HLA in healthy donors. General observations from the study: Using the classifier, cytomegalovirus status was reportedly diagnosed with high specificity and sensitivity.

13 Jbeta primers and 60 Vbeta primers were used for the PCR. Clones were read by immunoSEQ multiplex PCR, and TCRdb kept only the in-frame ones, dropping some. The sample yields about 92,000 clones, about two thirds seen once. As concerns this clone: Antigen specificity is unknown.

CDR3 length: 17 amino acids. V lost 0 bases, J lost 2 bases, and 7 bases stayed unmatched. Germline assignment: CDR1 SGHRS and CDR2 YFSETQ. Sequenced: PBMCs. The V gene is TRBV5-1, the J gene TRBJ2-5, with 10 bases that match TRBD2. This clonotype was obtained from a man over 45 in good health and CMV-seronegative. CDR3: CASSLGASGRAQETQYF. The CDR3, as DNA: TGCGCCAGCAGCTTGGGGGCGAGCGGGAGGGCTCAAGAGACCCAGTACTTC.